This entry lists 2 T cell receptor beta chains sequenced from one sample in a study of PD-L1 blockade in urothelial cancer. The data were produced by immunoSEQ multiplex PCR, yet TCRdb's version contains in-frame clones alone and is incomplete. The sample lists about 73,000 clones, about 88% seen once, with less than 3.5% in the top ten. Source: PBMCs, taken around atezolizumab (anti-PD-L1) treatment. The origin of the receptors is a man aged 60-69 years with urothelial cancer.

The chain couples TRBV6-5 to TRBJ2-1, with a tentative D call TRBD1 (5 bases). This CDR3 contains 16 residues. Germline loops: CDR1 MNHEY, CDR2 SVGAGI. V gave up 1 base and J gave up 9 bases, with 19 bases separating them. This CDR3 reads CASSYLGRATSGEQFF. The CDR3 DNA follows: TGTGCCAGCAGTTACTTGGGCAGGGCGACATCGGGTGAGCAGTTCTTC.

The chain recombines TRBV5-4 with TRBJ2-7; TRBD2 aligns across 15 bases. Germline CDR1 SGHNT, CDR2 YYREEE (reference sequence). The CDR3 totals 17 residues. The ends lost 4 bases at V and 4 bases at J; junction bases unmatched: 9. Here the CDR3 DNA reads TGTGCCAGCAGCCCCAAGGGGACTAGCGGGAGGTCTTACGAGCAGTACTTC. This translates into CASSPKGTSGRSYEQYF.